This T cell receptor beta chain was retrieved from a study of CD8 T cells in Susac syndrome. This CDR3 contains 19 residues. V trimming: 2 bases; J trimming: 0 bases; junction bases outside the gene matches: 8. The V gene's germline CDR1 is SGHRS and CDR2 YFSETQ. The authors reverse transcribed roughly 0.45 to 1 ug RNA with random hexamers. TCRdb redid the calling of the immunoSEQ multiplex PCR reads with MiXCR, one entry per CDR3 protein. Of some 150,000 distinct CDR3 sequences listed, roughly 94% are singletons. The receptor was derived from a human donor in good health. Sequenced input: CD4+ T cells from PBMCs. V gene TRBV5-1 combines with J gene TRBJ2-6; 10 nucleotides match TRBD1. DNA for the CDR3: TGCGCCAGCAGCTTAGGGACAGGGGAAATGGGCTCTGGGGCCAACGTCCTGACTTTC. This sequence encodes CASSLGTGEMGSGANVLTF.